This TCR beta chain was captured by sequencing in a study of T cell responses to AZD1222 COVID-19 vaccine. Both about-4-week and about-12-week second-dose recipients were combined. Assay: immunoSEQ multiplex PCR; the TCRdb copy retains only in-frame clones and omits some. The sample contains about 84,000 clones, 80% to 90% of which appear only once. The sequencing used peripheral blood, collected 28 days after the second AZD1222 dose. The clonotype originates from an adult who received the AZD1222 COVID-19 vaccine.

The CDR3 spells CASKTYSGNTIYF. The CDR3 DNA reads as TGTGCCAGTAAAACTTACTCTGGAAACACCATATATTTT. The chain uses TRBV19 and TRBJ1-3; the D is unclear. The CDR3 has 13 residues. The V gene lost 7 bases and the J gene lost 0 bases, with 7 bases spanning the gap. Germline values: CDR1 LNHDA, CDR2 SQIVND (reference sequence).